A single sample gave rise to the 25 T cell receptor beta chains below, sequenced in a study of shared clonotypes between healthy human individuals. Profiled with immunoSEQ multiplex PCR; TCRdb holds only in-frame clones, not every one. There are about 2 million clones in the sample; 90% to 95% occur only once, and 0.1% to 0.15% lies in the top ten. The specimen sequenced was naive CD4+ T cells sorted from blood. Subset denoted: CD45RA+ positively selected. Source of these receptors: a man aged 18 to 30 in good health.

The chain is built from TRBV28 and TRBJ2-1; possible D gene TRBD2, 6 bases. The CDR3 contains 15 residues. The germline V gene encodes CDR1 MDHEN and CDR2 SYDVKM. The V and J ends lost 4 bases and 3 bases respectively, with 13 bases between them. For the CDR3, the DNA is TGTGCCAGCAGTTCGGCGGGGCTCTACTACAATGAGCAGTTCTTC. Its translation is CASSSAGLYYNEQFF.

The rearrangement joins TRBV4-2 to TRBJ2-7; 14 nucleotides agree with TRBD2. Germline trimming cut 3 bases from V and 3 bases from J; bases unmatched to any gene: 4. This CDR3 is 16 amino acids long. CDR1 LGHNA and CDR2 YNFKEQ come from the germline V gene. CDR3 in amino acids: CASSHPGLAGGYEQYF. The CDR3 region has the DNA TGTGCCAGCAGCCATCCCGGACTAGCGGGGGGCTACGAGCAGTACTTC.

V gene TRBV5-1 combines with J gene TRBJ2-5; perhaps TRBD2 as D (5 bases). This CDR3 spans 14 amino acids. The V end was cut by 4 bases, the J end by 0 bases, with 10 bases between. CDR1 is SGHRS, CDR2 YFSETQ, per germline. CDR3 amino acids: CASSPKADQETQYF. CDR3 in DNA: TGCGCCAGCAGCCCGAAAGCGGACCAAGAGACCCAGTACTTC.

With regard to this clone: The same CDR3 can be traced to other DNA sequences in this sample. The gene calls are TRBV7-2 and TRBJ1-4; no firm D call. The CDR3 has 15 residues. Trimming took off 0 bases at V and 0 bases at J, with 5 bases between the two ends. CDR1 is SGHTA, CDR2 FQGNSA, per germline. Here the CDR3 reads CASSLARATNEKLFF. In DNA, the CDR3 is TGTGCCAGCAGCTTAGCCCGAGCAACTAATGAAAAACTGTTTTTT.

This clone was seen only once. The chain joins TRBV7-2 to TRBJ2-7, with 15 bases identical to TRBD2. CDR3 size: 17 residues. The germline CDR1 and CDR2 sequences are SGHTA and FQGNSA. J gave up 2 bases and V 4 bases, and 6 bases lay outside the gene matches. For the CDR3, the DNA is TGTGCCAGCAGCTGGGGACTAGCGGGAGGTCCCCCCTACGAGCAGTACTTC. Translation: CASSWGLAGGPPYEQYF.

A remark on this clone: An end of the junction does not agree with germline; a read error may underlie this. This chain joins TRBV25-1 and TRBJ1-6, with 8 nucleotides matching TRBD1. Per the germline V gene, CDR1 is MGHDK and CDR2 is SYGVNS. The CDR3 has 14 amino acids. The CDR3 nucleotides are TGTGCCAGCAGTGAAATAGAGGACGGGACAGGCCGGGGTTTT. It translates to CASSEIEDGTGRGF.

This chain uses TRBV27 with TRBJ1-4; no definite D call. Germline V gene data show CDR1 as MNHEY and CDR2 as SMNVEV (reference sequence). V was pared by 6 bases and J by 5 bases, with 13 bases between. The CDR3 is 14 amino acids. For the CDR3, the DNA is TGTGCCAGCAGATTCAGAGCCTTGAATGAAAAACTGTTTTTT. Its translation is CASRFRALNEKLFF.

The CDR3 loop is CASSWRYYEQYF. CDR3 coding DNA: TGTGCCAGCAGCTGGAGGTATTACGAGCAGTACTTC. This chain connects TRBV28 to TRBJ2-7, with D perhaps matching TRBD2 (5 bases). The CDR3 consists of 12 residues. Germline-derived CDR1 and CDR2 are MDHEN and SYDVKM. V dropped 6 bases and J dropped 4 bases, with 10 bases sitting between them. Full variable domain (rest looked up from reference TRBV28 and TRBJ2-7): DVKVTQSSRYLVKRTGEKVFLECVQDMDHENMFWYRQDPGLGLRLIYFSYDVKMKEKGDIPEGYSVSREKKERFSLILESASTNQTSMYLCASSWRYYEQYFGPGTRLTVT.

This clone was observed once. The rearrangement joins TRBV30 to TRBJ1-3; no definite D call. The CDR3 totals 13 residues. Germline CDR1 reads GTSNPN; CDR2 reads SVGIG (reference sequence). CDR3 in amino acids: CATNRGSGNTIYF. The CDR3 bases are TGTGCTACGAACCGCGGCTCTGGAAACACCATATATTTT.

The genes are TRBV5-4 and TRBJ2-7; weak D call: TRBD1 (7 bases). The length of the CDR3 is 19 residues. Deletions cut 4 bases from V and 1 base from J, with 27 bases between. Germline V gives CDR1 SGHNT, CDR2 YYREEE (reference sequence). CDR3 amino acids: CASSLFQGGIGTSSYEQYF. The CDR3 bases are TGTGCCAGCAGCCTTTTTCAGGGGGGAATTGGGACCAGTTCCTACGAGCAGTACTTC.

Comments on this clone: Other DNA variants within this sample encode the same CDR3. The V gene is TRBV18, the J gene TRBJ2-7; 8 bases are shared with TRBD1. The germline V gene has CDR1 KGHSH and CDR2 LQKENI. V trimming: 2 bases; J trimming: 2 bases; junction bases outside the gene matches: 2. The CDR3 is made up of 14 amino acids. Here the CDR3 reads CASSPGTGAYEQYF. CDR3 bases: TGTGCCAGCTCACCAGGGACAGGAGCCTACGAGCAGTACTTC.

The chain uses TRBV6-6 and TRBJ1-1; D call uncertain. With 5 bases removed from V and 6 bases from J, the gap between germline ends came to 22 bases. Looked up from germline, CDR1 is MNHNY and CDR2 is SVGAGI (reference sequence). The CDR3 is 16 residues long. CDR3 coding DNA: TGTGCCAGCAGTAGGGCTCGAGGTGAGAGTGGGGCTGAAGCTTTCTTT. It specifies CASSRARGESGAEAFF.

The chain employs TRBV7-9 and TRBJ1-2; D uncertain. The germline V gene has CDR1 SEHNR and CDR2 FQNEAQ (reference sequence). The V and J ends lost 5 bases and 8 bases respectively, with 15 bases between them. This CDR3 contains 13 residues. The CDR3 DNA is TGTGCCAGCAGCCCGACGGATCCTAGGGGCTACACCTTC. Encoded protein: CASSPTDPRGYTF. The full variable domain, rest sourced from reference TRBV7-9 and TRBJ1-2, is DTGVSQNPRHKITKRGQNVTFRCDPISEHNRLYWYRQTLGQGPEFLTYFQNEAQLEKSRLLSDRFSAERPKGSFSTLEIQRTEQGDSAMYLCASSPTDPRGYTFGSGTRLTVV.

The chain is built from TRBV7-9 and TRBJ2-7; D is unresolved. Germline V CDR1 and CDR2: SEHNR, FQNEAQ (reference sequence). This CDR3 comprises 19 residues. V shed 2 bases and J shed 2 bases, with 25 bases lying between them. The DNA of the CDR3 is TGTGCCAGCAGCTTATTTCCTGTCCCCCGCTCAGGTAGGCCCTACGAGCAGTACTTC. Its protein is CASSLFPVPRSGRPYEQYF.

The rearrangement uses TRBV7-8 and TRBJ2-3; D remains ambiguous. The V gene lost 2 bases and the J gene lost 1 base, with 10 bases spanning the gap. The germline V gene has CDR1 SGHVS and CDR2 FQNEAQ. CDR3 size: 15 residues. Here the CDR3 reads CASSLTLQRTDTQYF. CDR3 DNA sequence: TGTGCCAGCAGCTTAACGTTACAGCGCACAGATACGCAGTATTTT.

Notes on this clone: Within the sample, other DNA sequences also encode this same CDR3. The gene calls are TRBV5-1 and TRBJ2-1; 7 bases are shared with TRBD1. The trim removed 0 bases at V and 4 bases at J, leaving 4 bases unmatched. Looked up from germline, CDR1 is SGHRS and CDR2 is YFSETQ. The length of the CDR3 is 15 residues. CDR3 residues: CASSLGGQSYNEQFF. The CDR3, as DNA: TGCGCCAGCAGCTTGGGGGGACAGAGTTACAATGAGCAGTTCTTC.

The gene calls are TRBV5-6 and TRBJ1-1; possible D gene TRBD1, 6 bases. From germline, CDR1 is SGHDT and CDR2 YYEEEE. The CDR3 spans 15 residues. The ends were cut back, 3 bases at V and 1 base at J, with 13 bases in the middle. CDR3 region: CASSWNLGQNTEAFF. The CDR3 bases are TGTGCCAGCAGCTGGAATCTGGGACAGAACACTGAAGCTTTCTTT.

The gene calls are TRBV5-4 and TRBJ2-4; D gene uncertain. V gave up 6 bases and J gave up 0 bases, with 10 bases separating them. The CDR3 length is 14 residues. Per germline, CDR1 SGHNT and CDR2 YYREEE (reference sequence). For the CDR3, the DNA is TGTGCCAGCACCACCGACGGAGCCAAAAACATTCAGTACTTC. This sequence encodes CASTTDGAKNIQYF.

The CDR3 loop reads CATSPVGQGTAGELFF. CDR3 sequence (DNA): TGTGCTACGAGCCCCGTGGGACAGGGAACAGCCGGGGAGCTGTTTTTT. The J gene is TRBJ2-2, the V gene TRBV19, with 9 bases that match TRBD1. CDR1 and CDR2 (germline): LNHDA, SQIVND (reference sequence). The CDR3 contains 16 residues. Together with reference TRBV19 and TRBJ2-2, the CDR3 gives the full variable domain: DGGITQSPKYLFRKEGQNVTLSCEQNLNHDAMYWYRQDPGQGLRLIYYSQIVNDFQKGDIAEGYSVSREKKESFPLTVTSAQKNPTAFYLCATSPVGQGTAGELFFGEGSRLTVL.

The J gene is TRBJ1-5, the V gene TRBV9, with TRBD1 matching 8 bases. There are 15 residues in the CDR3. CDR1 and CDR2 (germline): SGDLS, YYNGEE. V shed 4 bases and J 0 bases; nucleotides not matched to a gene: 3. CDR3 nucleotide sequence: TGTGCCAGCAGCAGACAGGGGATTAGCAATCAGCCCCAGCATTTT. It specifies CASSRQGISNQPQHF.

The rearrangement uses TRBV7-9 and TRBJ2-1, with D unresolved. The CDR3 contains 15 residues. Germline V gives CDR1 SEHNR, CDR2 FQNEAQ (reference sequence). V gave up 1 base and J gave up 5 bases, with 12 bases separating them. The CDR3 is CASSLGVSDNNEQFF. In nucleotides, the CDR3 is TGTGCCAGCAGCTTAGGAGTTTCGGATAACAATGAGCAGTTCTTC.

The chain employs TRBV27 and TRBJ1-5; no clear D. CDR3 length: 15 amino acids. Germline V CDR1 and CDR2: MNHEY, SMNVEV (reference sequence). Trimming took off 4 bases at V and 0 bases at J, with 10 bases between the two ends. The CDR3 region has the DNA TGTGCCAGCAGTTATGCGGGTTTTAGCAATCAGCCCCAGCATTTT. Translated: CASSYAGFSNQPQHF.

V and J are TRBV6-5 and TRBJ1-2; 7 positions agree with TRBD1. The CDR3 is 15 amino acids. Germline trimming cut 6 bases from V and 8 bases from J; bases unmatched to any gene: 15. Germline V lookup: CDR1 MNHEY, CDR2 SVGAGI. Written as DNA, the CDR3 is TGTGCCAGCAGGCCTACAGGAACAGGGGCGCGGGGCTACACCTTC. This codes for CASRPTGTGARGYTF.

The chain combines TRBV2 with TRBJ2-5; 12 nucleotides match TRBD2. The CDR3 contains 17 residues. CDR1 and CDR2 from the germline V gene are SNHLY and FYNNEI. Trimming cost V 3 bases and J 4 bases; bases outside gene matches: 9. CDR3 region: CASSERASGRGVETQYF. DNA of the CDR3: TGTGCCAGCAGTGAGCGGGCTAGCGGGAGGGGGGTAGAGACCCAGTACTTC.

CDR3 sequence (DNA): TGTGCCATCAATAAGGACAGGGGCAACACAGATACGCAGTATTTT. Translated: CAINKDRGNTDTQYF. The V gene is TRBV10-3, the J gene TRBJ2-3; 9 nucleotides agree with TRBD1. CDR3 length: 15 residues. Trimming cost V 7 bases and J 2 bases; bases outside gene matches: 7. Germline V gene sequence: CDR1 ENHRY, CDR2 SYGVKD.